This TCR beta chain was observed in a study of radiation and T cells in renal cell carcinoma. Study results and limitations: From baseline, blood top tumor clonotypes peaked at 2 weeks post-radiation.

Germline CDR1 and CDR2: GTSNPN and SVGIG (reference sequence). CDR3 length equals 14 residues. V was pared by 0 bases and J by 0 bases, with 6 bases between. Time point specified: blood 2 weeks post-SBRT. Treatment here: 15 Gy SBRT to primary tumor, nephrectomy 4 weeks later. Only in-frame clones appear in the TCRdb table, and some are missing; sequencing was by immunoSEQ multiplex PCR. The data hold tens of thousands of clones, with roughly four fifths observed a single time. Details on this clone: Its matching antigen is unknown.

The chain employs TRBV30 and TRBJ1-3, with unresolved D. The receptor was derived from a man aged 55 to 69 with renal cell carcinoma. Sequencing was performed on blood, taken from a patient whose treatment included radiotherapy and nephrectomy. The CDR3 nucleotides are TGTGCCTGGAGTGTGGGATTCTCTGGAAACACCATATATTTT. Encoded protein: CAWSVGFSGNTIYF.